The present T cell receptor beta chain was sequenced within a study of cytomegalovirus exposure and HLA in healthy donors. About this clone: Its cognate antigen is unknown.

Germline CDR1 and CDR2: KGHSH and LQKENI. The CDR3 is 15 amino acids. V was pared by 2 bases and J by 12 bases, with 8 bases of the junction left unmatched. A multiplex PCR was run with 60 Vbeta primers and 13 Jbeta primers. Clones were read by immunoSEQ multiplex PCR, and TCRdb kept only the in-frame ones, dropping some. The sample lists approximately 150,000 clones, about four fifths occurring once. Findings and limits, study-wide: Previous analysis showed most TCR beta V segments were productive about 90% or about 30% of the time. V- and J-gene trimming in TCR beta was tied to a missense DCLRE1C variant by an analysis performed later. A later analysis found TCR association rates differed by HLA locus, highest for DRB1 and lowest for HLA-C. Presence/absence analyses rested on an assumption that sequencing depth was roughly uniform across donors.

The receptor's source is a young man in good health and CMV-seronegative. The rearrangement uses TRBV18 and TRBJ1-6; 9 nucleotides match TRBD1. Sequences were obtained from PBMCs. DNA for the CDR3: TGTGCCAGCTCACCAGAGGGACAGGGACAGGGACCCCTCCACTTT. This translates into CASSPEGQGQGPLHF.